Reported below is one T cell receptor beta chain. The sample's time point: persistent/refractory GD, antithyroid drugs over 5 years with positive TRAb. After RNA was extracted from PBMCs, the TCR library was made from it. It was an endocrinology department in Xi'an, China, that provided the patients. CDR1 is MGHRA, CDR2 YSYEKL, per germline. V lost 2 bases and J 7 bases, leaving 11 bases between the germline ends. The CDR3 loop spans 13 amino acids. This entry comes from a study of regulatory T cells in long-lasting Graves disease. Both iRepertoire HTBI primers and Arm-PCR of CDR3 regions were used to build the TCR beta libraries. TCRdb re-called the multiplex PCR reads through MiXCR, storing one row per CDR3 protein. Found here are a few hundred thousand distinct CDR3 sequences, less than 30% of them singletons; the top ten hold approximately 30%.

The sequenced sample was peripheral blood mononuclear cells (PBMCs), obtained when the disease was refractory, from a patient treated with antithyroid drugs. This clonotype was obtained from a woman in her thirties or forties with Graves disease. This chain joins TRBV4-1 and TRBJ1-1; the D gene is possibly TRBD1 (5 bases). The CDR3 coding sequence is TGCGCCAGCAGCCAACCGGGGCCGGTTGAAGCTTTCTTT. Its translation: CASSQPGPVEAFF.